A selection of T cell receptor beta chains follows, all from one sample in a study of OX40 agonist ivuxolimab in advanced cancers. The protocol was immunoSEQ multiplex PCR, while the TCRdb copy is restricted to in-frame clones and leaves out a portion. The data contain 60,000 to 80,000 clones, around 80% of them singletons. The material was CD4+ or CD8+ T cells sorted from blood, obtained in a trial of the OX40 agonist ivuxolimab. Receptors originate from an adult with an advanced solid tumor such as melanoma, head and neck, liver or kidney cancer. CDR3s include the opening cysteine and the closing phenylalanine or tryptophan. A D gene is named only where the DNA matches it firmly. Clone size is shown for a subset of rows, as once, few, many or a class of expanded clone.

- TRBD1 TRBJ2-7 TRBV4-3 TGCGCCAGCAGCCAGGAGACAGGGTTCGTCTACGAGCAGTACTTC CASSQETGFVYEQYF
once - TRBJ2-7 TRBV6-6 TGTGCCAGCAGTTACAGGCAGGTGTACGAGCAGTACTTC CASSYRQVYEQYF
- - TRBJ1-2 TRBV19 TGTGCCAGTAGTATAGAGTCGAGGAGGGAACGTGGCTACACCTTC CASSIESRRERGYTF
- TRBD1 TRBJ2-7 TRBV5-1 TGCGCCAGCAGCACTGGACAGGGATCCTTCTACGAGCAGTACTTC CASSTGQGSFYEQYF
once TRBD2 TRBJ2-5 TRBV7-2 TGTGCCAGCAGCCGTAGCGGGGCCCAAGAGACCCAGTACTTC CASSRSGAQETQYF
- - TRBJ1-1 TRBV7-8 TGTGCCAGCAGCTTAGAGGGCGGGTACACTGAAGCTTTCTTT CASSLEGGYTEAFF
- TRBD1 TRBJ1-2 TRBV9 TGTGCCAGCAGCGTAGCGACAGGGGCTAACTATGGCTACACCTTC CASSVATGANYGYTF
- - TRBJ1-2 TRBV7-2 TGTGCCAGCAGCCCTGACAGTAACTATGGCTACACCTTC CASSPDSNYGYTF
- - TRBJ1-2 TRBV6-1 TGTGCCAGCAGTGAATTCCAGTCTTACTCTGGCTACACCTTC CASSEFQSYSGYTF
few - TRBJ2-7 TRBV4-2 TGTGCCAGCAGCCTCACCGGGCCAAGCTTAGTCGAGCAGTACTTC CASSLTGPSLVEQYF